A selection of T cell receptor beta chains follows, all from one sample in a study of cytomegalovirus exposure and HLA in healthy donors. Produced via immunoSEQ multiplex PCR; TCRdb's table is partial and in-frame only. The data hold 90,000 to 130,000 clones, with approximately 94% observed a single time. Sequencing input: PBMCs. The source of these receptors is a woman younger than 30 in good health and CMV-seronegative. The CDR3 runs from the conserved cysteine through the conserved F or W. D genes are given only for firm matches. The size field is filled for only some rows; it gives once, few, many or a size class.

J gene: TRBJ2-1; clone size: -; V gene: TRBV29-1; D gene: -; CDR3 protein: CSVEDLIGGAPPYNEQFF; CDR3 DNA: TGCAGCGTTGAAGATCTGATTGGGGGGGCCCCACCCTACAATGAGCAGTTCTTC
J gene: TRBJ1-6; clone size: -; V gene: TRBV25-1; D gene: -; CDR3 protein: CASSEKRAGSSYNSPLHF; CDR3 DNA: TGTGCCAGCAGTGAAAAACGGGCGGGGAGCTCCTATAATTCACCCCTCCACTTT
J gene: TRBJ2-1; clone size: -; V gene: TRBV11-2; D gene: TRBD2; CDR3 protein: CASSIRRLAGGQQFF; CDR3 DNA: TGTGCCAGCAGCATCAGACGACTAGCGGGGGGGCAGCAGTTCTTC
J gene: TRBJ2-7; clone size: -; V gene: TRBV7-3; D gene: -; CDR3 protein: CASSSTPSLEQYF; CDR3 DNA: TGTGCCAGCAGCTCCACACCCTCTCTCGAGCAGTACTTC
J gene: TRBJ1-5; clone size: -; V gene: TRBV7-2; D gene: -; CDR3 protein: CASSSRGQPSGQPQHF; CDR3 DNA: TGTGCCAGCAGCTCCCGTGGGCAGCCCTCCGGTCAGCCCCAGCATTTT
J gene: TRBJ1-5; clone size: once; V gene: TRBV7-9; D gene: -; CDR3 protein: CASSLADQPQHF; CDR3 DNA: TGTGCCAGCAGCTTAGCCGATCAGCCCCAGCATTTT
J gene: TRBJ1-6; clone size: -; V gene: TRBV27; D gene: TRBD1; CDR3 protein: CATSLTKTGDNSPLHF; CDR3 DNA: TGTGCCACCTCACTCACAAAAACAGGGGATAATTCACCCCTCCACTTT
J gene: TRBJ2-2; clone size: once; V gene: TRBV27; D gene: -; CDR3 protein: CASSLGSEARGPGELFF; CDR3 DNA: TGTGCCAGCAGTTTAGGGTCGGAGGCCAGGGGACCCGGGGAGCTGTTTTTT
J gene: TRBJ1-2; clone size: -; V gene: TRBV6-5; D gene: -; CDR3 protein: CASTVQTGGNYGYTF; CDR3 DNA: TGTGCCAGCACCGTTCAGACAGGCGGGAACTATGGCTACACCTTC
J gene: TRBJ1-5; clone size: -; V gene: TRBV28; D gene: -; CDR3 protein: CASSYFDQPQHF; CDR3 DNA: TGTGCCAGCAGTTACTTCGATCAGCCCCAGCATTTT
J gene: TRBJ1-5; clone size: -; V gene: TRBV29-1; D gene: -; CDR3 protein: CSVLGATNQPQHF; CDR3 DNA: TGCAGCGTTCTGGGAGCCACCAATCAGCCCCAGCATTTT
J gene: TRBJ2-1; clone size: -; V gene: TRBV4-1; D gene: -; CDR3 protein: CASSQESRRRENYNEQFF; CDR3 DNA: TGCGCCAGCAGCCAAGAATCGAGGAGACGGGAGAACTACAATGAGCAGTTCTTC
J gene: TRBJ2-5; clone size: -; V gene: TRBV27; D gene: TRBD2; CDR3 protein: CASSYRLAGGEETQYF; CDR3 DNA: TGTGCCAGCAGTTACCGACTAGCGGGGGGCGAGGAGACCCAGTACTTC
J gene: TRBJ2-5; clone size: -; V gene: TRBV5-4; D gene: TRBD2; CDR3 protein: CASSLVVAGGWETQYF; CDR3 DNA: TGTGCCAGCAGCTTGGTAGTAGCGGGGGGTTGGGAGACCCAGTACTTC
J gene: TRBJ1-1; clone size: -; V gene: TRBV13; D gene: -; CDR3 protein: CASSLGGALNTEAFF; CDR3 DNA: TGTGCCAGCAGCTTAGGAGGGGCGTTGAACACTGAAGCTTTCTTT
J gene: TRBJ1-1; clone size: -; V gene: TRBV9; D gene: -; CDR3 protein: CASSVVGQYPGEAFF; CDR3 DNA: TGTGCCAGCAGCGTAGTGGGGCAGTACCCAGGAGAAGCTTTCTTT
J gene: TRBJ2-2; clone size: -; V gene: TRBV11-3; D gene: TRBD1; CDR3 protein: CASSLSRGSTGELFF; CDR3 DNA: TGTGCCAGCAGCTTATCCAGGGGGAGCACCGGGGAGCTGTTTTTT
J gene: TRBJ2-7; clone size: -; V gene: TRBV7-9; D gene: TRBD1; CDR3 protein: CASSHGPSMGQGMAYEQYF; CDR3 DNA: TGTGCCAGCAGCCATGGCCCCTCGATGGGACAGGGAATGGCCTACGAGCAGTACTTC
J gene: TRBJ2-4; clone size: -; V gene: TRBV10-3; D gene: TRBD2; CDR3 protein: CAISGELAGGREAKNIQYF; CDR3 DNA: TGTGCCATCAGCGGAGAGTTAGCGGGGGGGCGTGAGGCCAAAAACATTCAGTACTTC
J gene: TRBJ1-2; clone size: -; V gene: TRBV18; D gene: -; CDR3 protein: CASSHTQGSDYGYTF; CDR3 DNA: TGTGCCAGCTCACACACACAGGGATCGGACTATGGCTACACCTTC
J gene: TRBJ1-6; clone size: -; V gene: TRBV7-2; D gene: TRBD1; CDR3 protein: CASSSRPPGQGDSPLHF; CDR3 DNA: TGTGCCAGCAGCTCGAGACCCCCGGGACAGGGTGATTCACCCCTCCACTTT
J gene: TRBJ1-2; clone size: -; V gene: TRBV6-6; D gene: TRBD1; CDR3 protein: CASSWGDRGLSYGYTF; CDR3 DNA: TGTGCCAGCAGTTGGGGGGACAGGGGCCTGTCGTATGGCTACACCTTC
J gene: TRBJ2-3; clone size: -; V gene: TRBV19; D gene: -; CDR3 protein: CASSIDPAAATDTQYF; CDR3 DNA: TGTGCCAGTAGTATAGACCCCGCGGCTGCCACAGATACGCAGTATTTT
J gene: TRBJ2-2; clone size: -; V gene: TRBV11-3; D gene: -; CDR3 protein: CASSPGRQGTTGTGELFF; CDR3 DNA: TGTGCCAGCAGCCCGGGACGACAGGGGACTACGGGCACCGGGGAGCTGTTTTTT
J gene: TRBJ1-1; clone size: -; V gene: TRBV2; D gene: TRBD1; CDR3 protein: CASSTGTGNTEAFF; CDR3 DNA: TGTGCCAGCAGTACCGGGACAGGGAACACTGAAGCTTTCTTT
J gene: TRBJ2-1; clone size: -; V gene: TRBV18; D gene: -; CDR3 protein: CASSPPIQGPYNEQFF; CDR3 DNA: TGTGCCAGCTCACCACCGATCCAGGGGCCCTACAATGAGCAGTTCTTC
J gene: TRBJ2-5; clone size: -; V gene: TRBV11-1; D gene: -; CDR3 protein: CASSSPDWLVEETQYF; CDR3 DNA: TGTGCCAGCAGCTCCCCGGACTGGTTGGTAGAGGAGACCCAGTACTTC
J gene: TRBJ2-5; clone size: -; V gene: TRBV9; D gene: TRBD2; CDR3 protein: CASGPAGAPETQYF; CDR3 DNA: TGTGCCTCAGGGCCAGCGGGGGCTCCGGAGACCCAGTACTTC
J gene: TRBJ2-7; clone size: -; V gene: TRBV20-1; D gene: -; CDR3 protein: CSASSPTVQYF; CDR3 DNA: TGCAGTGCTAGTTCGCCTACGGTGCAGTACTTC
J gene: TRBJ1-5; clone size: -; V gene: TRBV6-5; D gene: -; CDR3 protein: CASSKGGQPQHF; CDR3 DNA: TGTGCCAGCAGCAAAGGGGGTCAGCCCCAGCATTTT
J gene: TRBJ1-3; clone size: -; V gene: TRBV19; D gene: TRBD1; CDR3 protein: CASSNPWPAQGDGNTIYF; CDR3 DNA: TGTGCCAGTAGTAACCCCTGGCCCGCACAGGGGGACGGAAACACCATATATTTT
J gene: TRBJ2-3; clone size: -; V gene: TRBV27; D gene: TRBD1; CDR3 protein: CASSFSGTGIDTQYF; CDR3 DNA: TGTGCCAGCAGTTTTTCCGGGACAGGGATAGATACGCAGTATTTT
J gene: TRBJ2-2; clone size: once; V gene: TRBV9; D gene: -; CDR3 protein: CASSVAGMSTGELFF; CDR3 DNA: TGTGCCAGCAGCGTAGCGGGGATGAGCACCGGGGAGCTGTTTTTT
J gene: TRBJ2-7; clone size: -; V gene: TRBV9; D gene: TRBD1; CDR3 protein: CASSTSPGTGMAEQYF; CDR3 DNA: TGTGCCAGCAGCACAAGTCCCGGGACAGGGATGGCCGAGCAGTACTTC
J gene: TRBJ1-1; clone size: -; V gene: TRBV7-2; D gene: -; CDR3 protein: CASSLANGNTEAFF; CDR3 DNA: TGTGCCAGCAGCTTAGCGAACGGGAACACTGAAGCTTTCTTT
J gene: TRBJ2-2; clone size: -; V gene: TRBV5-1; D gene: -; CDR3 protein: CASSFLAGANTGELFF; CDR3 DNA: TGCGCCAGCAGCTTTTTGGCAGGGGCGAACACCGGGGAGCTGTTTTTT